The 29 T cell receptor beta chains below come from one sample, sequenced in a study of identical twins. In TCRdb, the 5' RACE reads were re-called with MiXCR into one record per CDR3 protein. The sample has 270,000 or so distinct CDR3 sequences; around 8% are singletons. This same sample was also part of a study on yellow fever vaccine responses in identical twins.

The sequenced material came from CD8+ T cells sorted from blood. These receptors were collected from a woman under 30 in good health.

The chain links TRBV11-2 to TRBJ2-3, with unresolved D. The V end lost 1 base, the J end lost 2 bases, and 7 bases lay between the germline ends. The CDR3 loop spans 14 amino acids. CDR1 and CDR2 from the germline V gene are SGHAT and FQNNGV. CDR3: CASSLVVTTDTQYF. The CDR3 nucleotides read TGTGCCAGCAGCTTAGTAGTGACCACAGATACGCAGTATTTT. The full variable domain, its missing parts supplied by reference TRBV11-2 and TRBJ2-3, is EAGVAQSPRYKIIEKRQSVAFWCNPISGHATLYWYQQILGQGPKLLIQFQNNGVVDDSQLPKDRFSAERLKGVDSTLKIQPAKLEDSAVYLCASSLVVTTDTQYFGPGTRLTVL.

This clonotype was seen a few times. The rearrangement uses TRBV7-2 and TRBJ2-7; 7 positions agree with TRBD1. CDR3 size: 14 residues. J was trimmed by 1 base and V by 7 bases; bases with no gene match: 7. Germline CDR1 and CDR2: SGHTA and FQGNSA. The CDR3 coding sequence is TGTGCCAGCACCCAGACAGGGACATCCTACGAGCAGTACTTC. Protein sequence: CASTQTGTSYEQYF.

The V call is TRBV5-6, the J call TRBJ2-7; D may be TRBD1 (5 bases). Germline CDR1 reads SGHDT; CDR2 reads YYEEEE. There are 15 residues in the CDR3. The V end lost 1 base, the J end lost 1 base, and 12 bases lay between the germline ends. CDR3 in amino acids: CASSLQGRASYEQYF. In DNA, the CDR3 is TGTGCCAGCAGCTTGCAGGGCAGGGCTTCCTACGAGCAGTACTTC.

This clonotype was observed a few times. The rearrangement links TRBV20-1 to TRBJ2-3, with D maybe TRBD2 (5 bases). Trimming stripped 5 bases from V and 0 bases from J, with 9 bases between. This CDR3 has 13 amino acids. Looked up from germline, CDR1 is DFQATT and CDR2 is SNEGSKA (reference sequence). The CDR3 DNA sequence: TGCAGTGCTCCCCAGCGGAGCACAGATACGCAGTATTTT. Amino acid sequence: CSAPQRSTDTQYF.

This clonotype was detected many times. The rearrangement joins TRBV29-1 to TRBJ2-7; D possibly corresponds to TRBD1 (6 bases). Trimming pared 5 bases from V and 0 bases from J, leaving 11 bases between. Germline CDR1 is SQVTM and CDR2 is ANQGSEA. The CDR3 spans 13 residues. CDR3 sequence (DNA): TGCAGCGTTCATGACAGGATCTCCTACGAGCAGTACTTC. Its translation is CSVHDRISYEQYF.

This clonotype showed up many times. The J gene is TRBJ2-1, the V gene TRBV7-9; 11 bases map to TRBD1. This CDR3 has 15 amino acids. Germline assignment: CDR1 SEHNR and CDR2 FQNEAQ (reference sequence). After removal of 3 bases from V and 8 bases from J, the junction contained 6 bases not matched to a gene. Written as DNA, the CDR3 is TGTGCCAGCAGCTTGGGACAGGGGGATAGGGATGAGCAGTTCTTC. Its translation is CASSLGQGDRDEQFF.

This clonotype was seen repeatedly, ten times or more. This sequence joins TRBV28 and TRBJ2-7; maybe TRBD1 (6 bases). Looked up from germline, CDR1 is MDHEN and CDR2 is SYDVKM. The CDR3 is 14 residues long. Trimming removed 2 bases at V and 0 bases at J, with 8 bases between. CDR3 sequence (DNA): TGTGCCAGCAGTTTAAGGGGGATCTCCTACGAGCAGTACTTC. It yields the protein CASSLRGISYEQYF.

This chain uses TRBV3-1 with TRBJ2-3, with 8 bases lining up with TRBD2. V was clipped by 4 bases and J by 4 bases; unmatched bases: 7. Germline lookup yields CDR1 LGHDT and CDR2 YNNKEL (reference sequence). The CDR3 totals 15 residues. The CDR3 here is CASSLSGGWSDTQYF. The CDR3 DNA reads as TGTGCCAGCAGCCTGAGCGGGGGTTGGTCAGATACGCAGTATTTT.

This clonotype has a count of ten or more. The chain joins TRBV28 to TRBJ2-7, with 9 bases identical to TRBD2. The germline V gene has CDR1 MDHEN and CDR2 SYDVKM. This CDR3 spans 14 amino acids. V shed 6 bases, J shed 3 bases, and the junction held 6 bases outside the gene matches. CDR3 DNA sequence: TGTGCCAGCAGGGAGCGGGAGGTGATCTACGAGCAGTACTTC. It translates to CASREREVIYEQYF.

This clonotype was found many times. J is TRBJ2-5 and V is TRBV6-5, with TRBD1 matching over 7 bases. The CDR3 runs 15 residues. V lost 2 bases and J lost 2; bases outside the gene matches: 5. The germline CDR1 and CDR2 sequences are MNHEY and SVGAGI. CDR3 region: CASSYTGTDQETQYF. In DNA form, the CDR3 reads TGTGCCAGCAGTTACACCGGGACAGATCAAGAGACCCAGTACTTC.

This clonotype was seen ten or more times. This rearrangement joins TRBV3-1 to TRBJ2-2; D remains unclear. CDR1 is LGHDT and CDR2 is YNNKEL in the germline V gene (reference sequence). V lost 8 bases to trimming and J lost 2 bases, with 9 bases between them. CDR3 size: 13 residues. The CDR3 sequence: CASQRPNTGELFF. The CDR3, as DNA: TGTGCCAGCCAACGCCCCAACACCGGGGAGCTGTTTTTT.

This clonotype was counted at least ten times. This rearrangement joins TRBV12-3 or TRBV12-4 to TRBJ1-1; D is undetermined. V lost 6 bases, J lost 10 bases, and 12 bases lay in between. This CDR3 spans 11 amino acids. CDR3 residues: CASRAGSGAFF. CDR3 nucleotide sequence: TGTGCCAGCAGGGCAGGAAGTGGAGCTTTCTTT.

Written as DNA, the CDR3 is TGTGCCAGCAGCCCTGGAACAGGTCCGATCTACAATGAGCAGTTCTTC. It encodes CASSPGTGPIYNEQFF. V usage is TRBV9 and J usage is TRBJ2-1; perhaps TRBD1 as D (5 bases). This CDR3 has 16 amino acids. Germline lookup yields CDR1 SGDLS and CDR2 YYNGEE. Trimming took off 4 bases at V and 3 bases at J, with 17 bases between the two ends.

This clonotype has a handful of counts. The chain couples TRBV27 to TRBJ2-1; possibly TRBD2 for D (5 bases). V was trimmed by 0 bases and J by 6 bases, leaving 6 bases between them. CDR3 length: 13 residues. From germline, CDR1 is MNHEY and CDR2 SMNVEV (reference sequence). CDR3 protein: CASSLSRANEQFF. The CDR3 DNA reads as TGTGCCAGCAGTTTATCGCGGGCCAATGAGCAGTTCTTC.

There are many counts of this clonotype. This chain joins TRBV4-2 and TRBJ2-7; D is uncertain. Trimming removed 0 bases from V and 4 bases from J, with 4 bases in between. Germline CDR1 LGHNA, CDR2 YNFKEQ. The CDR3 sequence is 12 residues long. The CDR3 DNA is TGTGCCAGCAGCCAAGATCCTTACGAGCAGTACTTC. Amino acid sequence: CASSQDPYEQYF.

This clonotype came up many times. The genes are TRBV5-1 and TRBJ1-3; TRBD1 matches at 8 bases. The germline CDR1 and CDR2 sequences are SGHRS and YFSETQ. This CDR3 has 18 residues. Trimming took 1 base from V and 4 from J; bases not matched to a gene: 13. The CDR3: CASSLSMGQELRGNTIYF. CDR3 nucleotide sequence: TGCGCCAGCAGCTTGAGTATGGGACAGGAACTCCGAGGAAACACCATATATTTT.

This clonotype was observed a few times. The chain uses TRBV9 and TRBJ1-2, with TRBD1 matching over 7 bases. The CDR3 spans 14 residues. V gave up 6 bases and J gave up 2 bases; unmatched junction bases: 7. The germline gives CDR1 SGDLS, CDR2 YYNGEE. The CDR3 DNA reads TGTGCCAGCACAGGGGAGGGACAGAACTATGGCTACACCTTC. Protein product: CASTGEGQNYGYTF.

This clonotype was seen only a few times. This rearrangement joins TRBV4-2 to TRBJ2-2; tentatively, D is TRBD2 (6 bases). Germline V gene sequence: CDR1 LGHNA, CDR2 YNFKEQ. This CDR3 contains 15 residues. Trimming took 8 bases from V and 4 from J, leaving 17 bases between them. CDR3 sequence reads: CASRSWGVSTGELFF. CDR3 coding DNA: TGTGCCAGCCGGTCGTGGGGGGTTAGCACCGGGGAGCTGTTTTTT.

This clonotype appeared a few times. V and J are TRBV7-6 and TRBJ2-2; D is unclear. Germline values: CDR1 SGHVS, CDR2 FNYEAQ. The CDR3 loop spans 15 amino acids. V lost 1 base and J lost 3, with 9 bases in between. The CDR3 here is CASSLGAGDTGELFF. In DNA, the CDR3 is TGTGCCAGCAGCTTAGGGGCAGGTGACACCGGGGAGCTGTTTTTT.

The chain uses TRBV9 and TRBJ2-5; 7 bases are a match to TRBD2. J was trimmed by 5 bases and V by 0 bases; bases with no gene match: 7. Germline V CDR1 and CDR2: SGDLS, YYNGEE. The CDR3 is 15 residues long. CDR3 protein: CASSVGVGGIETQYF. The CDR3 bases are TGTGCCAGCAGCGTAGGTGTCGGGGGGATTGAGACCCAGTACTTC.

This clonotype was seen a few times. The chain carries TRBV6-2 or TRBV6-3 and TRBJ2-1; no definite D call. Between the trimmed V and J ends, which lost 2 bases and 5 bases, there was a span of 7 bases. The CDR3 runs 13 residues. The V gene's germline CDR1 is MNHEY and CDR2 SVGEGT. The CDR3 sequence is CASSYGPNNEQFF. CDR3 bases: TGTGCCAGCAGTTACGGCCCAAACAATGAGCAGTTCTTC.

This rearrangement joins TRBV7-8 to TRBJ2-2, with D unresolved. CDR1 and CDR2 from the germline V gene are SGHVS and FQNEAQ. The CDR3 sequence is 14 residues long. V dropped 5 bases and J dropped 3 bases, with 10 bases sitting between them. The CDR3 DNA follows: TGTGCCAGCAGCCCCCCATTCGACACCGGGGAGCTGTTTTTT. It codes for CASSPPFDTGELFF.

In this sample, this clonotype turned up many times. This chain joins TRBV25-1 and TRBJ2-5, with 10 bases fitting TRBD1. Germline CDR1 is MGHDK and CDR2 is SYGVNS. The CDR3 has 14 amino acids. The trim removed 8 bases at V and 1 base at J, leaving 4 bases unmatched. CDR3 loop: CASRTGGSQETQYF. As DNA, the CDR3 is TGTGCCAGCCGGACAGGGGGTTCCCAAGAGACCCAGTACTTC. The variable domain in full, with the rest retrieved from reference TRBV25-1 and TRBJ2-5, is EADIYQTPRYLVIGTGKKITLECSQTMGHDKMYWYQQDPGMELHLIHYSYGVNSTEKGDLSSESTVSRIRTEHFPLTLESARPSHTSQYLCASRTGGSQETQYFGPGTRLLVL.

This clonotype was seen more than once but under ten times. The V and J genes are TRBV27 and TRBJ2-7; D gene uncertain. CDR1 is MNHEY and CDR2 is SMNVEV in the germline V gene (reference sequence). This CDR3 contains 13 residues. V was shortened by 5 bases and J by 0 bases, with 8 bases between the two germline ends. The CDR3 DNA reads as TGTGCCAGCAGTCGATCGAACTCCTACGAGCAGTACTTC. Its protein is CASSRSNSYEQYF.

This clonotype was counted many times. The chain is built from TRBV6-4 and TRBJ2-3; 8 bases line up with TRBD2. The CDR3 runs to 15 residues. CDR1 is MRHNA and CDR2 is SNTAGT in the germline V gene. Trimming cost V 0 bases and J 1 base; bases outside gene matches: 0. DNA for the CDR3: TGTGCCAGCAGTGACTCTAGCGGGGGCACAGATACGCAGTATTTT. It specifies CASSDSSGGTDTQYF.

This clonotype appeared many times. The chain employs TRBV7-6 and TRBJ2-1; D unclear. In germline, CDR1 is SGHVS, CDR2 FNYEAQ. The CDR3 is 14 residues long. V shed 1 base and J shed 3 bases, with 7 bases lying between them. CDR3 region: CASSLVLNYNEQFF. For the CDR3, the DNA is TGTGCCAGCAGCTTAGTCCTAAACTACAATGAGCAGTTCTTC.

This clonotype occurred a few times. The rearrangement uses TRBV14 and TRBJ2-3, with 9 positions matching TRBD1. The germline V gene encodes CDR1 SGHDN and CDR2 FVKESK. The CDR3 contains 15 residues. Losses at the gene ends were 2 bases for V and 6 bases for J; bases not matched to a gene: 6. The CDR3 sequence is CASSQNRGPGDTQYF. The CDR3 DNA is TGTGCCAGCAGCCAAAACAGGGGGCCCGGGGATACGCAGTATTTT.

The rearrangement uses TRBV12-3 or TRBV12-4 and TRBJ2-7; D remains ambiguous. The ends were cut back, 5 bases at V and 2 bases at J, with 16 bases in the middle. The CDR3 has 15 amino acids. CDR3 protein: CASSPRPGSTYEQYF. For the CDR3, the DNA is TGTGCCAGCAGTCCCCGGCCCGGGTCTACCTACGAGCAGTACTTC.

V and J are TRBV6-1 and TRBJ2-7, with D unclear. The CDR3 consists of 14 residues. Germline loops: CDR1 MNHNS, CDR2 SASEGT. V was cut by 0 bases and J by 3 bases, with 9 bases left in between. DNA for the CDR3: TGTGCCAGCAGTGAAGCCGGCGGTGTCTACGAGCAGTACTTC. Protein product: CASSEAGGVYEQYF.